This T cell receptor beta chain appears in the sequencing data of a study of graft-versus-host responses after intestinal transplantation. Background on the study: Recipients obtained multivisceral, liver-intestinal, or isolated intestinal transplants. For around three years after anti-thymocyte globulin induction, all recipients took tacrolimus and steroids.

Whole-study findings and limits: Patients who carried graft-donor T cell macrochimerism also had high graft-versus-host to host-versus-graft clonal ratios in their allografts. Early post-transplant HvG declines were associated with peak circulating GvH clone levels.

Sequenced by immunoSEQ multiplex PCR; TCRdb stores in-frame clones only, minus some. The sample holds approximately 80,000 clones, about 88% seen once. To note about this clone: Its cognate antigen is unknown.

With 0 bases removed from V and 6 bases from J, the gap between germline ends came to 4 bases. Germline lookup yields CDR1 MGHRA and CDR2 YSYEKL. The CDR3 is made up of 12 amino acids. Sample: unstimulated CD4+ T cells sorted from spleen or lymph node cells, taken before intestinal transplant. This receptor was identified in a human donor who received an intestinal transplant. This chain connects TRBV4-1 to TRBJ2-3; D remains unclear. CDR3 loop: CASSQDIDTQYF. Here the CDR3 DNA reads TGCGCCAGCAGCCAAGATATTGATACGCAGTATTTT.